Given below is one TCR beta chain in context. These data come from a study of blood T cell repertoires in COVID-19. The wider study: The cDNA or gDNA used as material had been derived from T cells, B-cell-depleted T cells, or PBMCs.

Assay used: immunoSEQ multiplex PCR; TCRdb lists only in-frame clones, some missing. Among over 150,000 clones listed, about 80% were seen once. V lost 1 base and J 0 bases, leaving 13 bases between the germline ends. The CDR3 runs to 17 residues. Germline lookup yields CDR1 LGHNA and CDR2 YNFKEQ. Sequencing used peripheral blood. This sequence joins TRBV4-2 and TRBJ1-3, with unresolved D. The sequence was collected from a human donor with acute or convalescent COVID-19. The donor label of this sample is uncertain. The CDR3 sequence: CASSQVQASDSGNTIYF. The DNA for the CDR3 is TGTGCCAGCAGCCAAGTTCAAGCCAGCGACTCTGGAAACACCATATATTTT.